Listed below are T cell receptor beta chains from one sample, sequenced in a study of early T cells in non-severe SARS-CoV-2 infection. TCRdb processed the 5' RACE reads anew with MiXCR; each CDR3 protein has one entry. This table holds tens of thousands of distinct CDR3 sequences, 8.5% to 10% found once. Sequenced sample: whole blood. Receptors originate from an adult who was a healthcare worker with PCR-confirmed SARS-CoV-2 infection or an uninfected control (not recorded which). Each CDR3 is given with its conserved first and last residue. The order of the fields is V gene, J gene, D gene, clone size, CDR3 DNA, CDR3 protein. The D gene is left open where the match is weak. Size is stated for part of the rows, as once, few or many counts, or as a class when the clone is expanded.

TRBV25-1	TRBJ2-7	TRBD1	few	TGTGCCAGCAGTCTATCCGGGACAGGGGGCGGCTACGAGCAGTACTTC	CASSLSGTGGGYEQYF
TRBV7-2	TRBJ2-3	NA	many	TGTGCCAGCAGCTTAGATCTGGGGGCCTACACAGATACGCAGTATTTT	CASSLDLGAYTDTQYF
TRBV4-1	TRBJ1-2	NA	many	TGCGCCAGCAGCCAAGAGACCTCAGTAAACTATGGCTACACCTTC	CASSQETSVNYGYTF
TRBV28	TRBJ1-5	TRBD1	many	TGTGCCAGCAGCACCTTGGGGCAGGGGGGGAATCAGCCCCAGCATTTT	CASSTLGQGGNQPQHF
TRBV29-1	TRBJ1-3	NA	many	TGCAGCGTTTTTAACTCTGGAAACACCATATATTTT	CSVFNSGNTIYF
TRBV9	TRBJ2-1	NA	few	TGTGCCAGCAGCGTTTCAGGGGAGCAGTTCTTC	CASSVSGEQFF
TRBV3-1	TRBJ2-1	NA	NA	TGTGCCAGCAGCCAGTTTCGGGCGGAAGGAAAGTTCTTC	CASSQFRAEGKFF
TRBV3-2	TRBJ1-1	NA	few	TGTGCCAGCAGCCAAGATAAAGGGCCGGATGAAGCTTTCTTT	CASSQDKGPDEAFF
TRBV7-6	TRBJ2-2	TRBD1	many	TGTGCCAGCAGCTTAGGGACAGGGGGCGACACCGGGGAGCTGTTTTTT	CASSLGTGGDTGELFF
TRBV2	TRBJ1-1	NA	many	TGTGCCAGCAGAGGCTCTATGAACACTGAAGCTTTCTTT	CASRGSMNTEAFF
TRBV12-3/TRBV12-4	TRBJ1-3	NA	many	TGTGCCAGCAGCTCCCAGACAGACTTCTCTGGAAACACCATATATTTT	CASSSQTDFSGNTIYF
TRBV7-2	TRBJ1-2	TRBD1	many	TGTGCCAGCAGCTTAGCGGGCACCGGGACAGGGGGCGCCTATGGCTACACCTTC	CASSLAGTGTGGAYGYTF
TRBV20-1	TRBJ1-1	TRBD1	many	TGCAGTGCTAGAAGGGGGCGTAATATGAACACTGAAGCTTTCTTT	CSARRGRNMNTEAFF
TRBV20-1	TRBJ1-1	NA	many	TGCAGTGCCCACCCCTCGGGCTCTGAAGCTTTCTTT	CSAHPSGSEAFF
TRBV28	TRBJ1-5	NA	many	TGTGCCAGCAGTTTTGGGGCAGGAGATCAGCCCCAGCATTTT	CASSFGAGDQPQHF
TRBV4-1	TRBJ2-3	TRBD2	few	TGCGCCAGCAGCCAAGACGGGACTAGCGGAGGCACAGATACGCAGTATTTT	CASSQDGTSGGTDTQYF
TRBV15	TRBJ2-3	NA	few	TGTGCCACCAGCAGACTAGCTGGCACAGATACGCAGTATTTT	CATSRLAGTDTQYF
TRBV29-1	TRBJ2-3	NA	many	TGCAGCGTTGAGGCCCCCGGGAACACAGATACGCAGTATTTT	CSVEAPGNTDTQYF
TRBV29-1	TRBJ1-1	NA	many	TGCAGCGAGCGTCAAATTCTTTGGGGTGAAGCTTTCTTT	CSERQILWGEAFF
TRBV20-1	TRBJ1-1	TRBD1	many	TGCAGTGCAACCCAAAGGACAGGGTTCACTGAAGCTTTCTTT	CSATQRTGFTEAFF
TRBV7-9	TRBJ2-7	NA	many	TGTGCCAGCAGCTTGGACGGGGCTACCTACGAGCAGTACTTC	CASSLDGATYEQYF
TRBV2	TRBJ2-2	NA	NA	TGTGCCAGCTCAATAGCGGCCCCGCTTACCGGGGAGCTGTTTTTT	CASSIAAPLTGELFF
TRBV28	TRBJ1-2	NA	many	TGTGCCAGCAGTCCCTCGTTCTATGGCTACACCTTC	CASSPSFYGYTF
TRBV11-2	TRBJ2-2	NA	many	TGTGCCAGCAGCCCTGGACTCCTGAACACCGGGGAGCTGTTTTTT	CASSPGLLNTGELFF
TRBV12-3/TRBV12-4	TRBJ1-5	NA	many	TGTGCCAGCAGTTTATCTGGTTACAATCAGCCCCAGCATTTT	CASSLSGYNQPQHF
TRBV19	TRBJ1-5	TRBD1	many	TGTGCCAGTAGATGGGACAGGGGGCGCGAACAGCCCCAGCATTTT	CASRWDRGREQPQHF
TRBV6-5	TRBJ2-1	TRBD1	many	TGTGCCATCAAAAGGACAGGGGTTGATGAGCAGTTCTTC	CAIKRTGVDEQFF